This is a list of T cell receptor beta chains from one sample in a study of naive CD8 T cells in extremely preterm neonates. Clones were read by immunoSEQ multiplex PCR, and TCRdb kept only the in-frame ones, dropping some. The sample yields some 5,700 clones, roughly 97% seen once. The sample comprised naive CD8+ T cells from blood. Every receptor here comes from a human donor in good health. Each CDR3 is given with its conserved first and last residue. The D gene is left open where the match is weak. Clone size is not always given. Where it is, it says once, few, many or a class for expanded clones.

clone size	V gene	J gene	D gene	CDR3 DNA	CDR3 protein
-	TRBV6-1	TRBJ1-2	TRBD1	TGTGCCAGCAGCTCCCTGGCCGGGACAGGGCATGGCTACACCTTC	CASSSLAGTGHGYTF
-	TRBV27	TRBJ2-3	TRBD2	TGTGCCAGCGGATTAGCGGGAGCAACAGATACGCAGTATTTT	CASGLAGATDTQYF
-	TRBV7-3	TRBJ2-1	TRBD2	TGTGCCAGCAGTCGACTAGCGGGAGCAAATGAGCAGTTCTTC	CASSRLAGANEQFF
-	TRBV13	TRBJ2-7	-	TGTGCCAGCAGCCACACGGGCGAGCAGTACTTC	CASSHTGEQYF
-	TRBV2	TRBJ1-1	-	TGTGCCACCCGAGTGGAGCTATTGAACACTGAAGCTTTCTTT	CATRVELLNTEAFF
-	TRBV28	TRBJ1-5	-	TGTGCCAGCAGTTGGGGGGGGCCGGGAGCGGGTCAGCCCCAGCATTTT	CASSWGGPGAGQPQHF
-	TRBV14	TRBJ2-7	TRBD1	TGTGCCAGCAGCCAAGGAAGGCAGGGGGTCTACGAGCAGTACTTC	CASSQGRQGVYEQYF
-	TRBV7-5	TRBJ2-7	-	TGTGCCAGAAGTTACAGGGGTACAAACTCCTACGAGCAGTACTTC	CARSYRGTNSYEQYF
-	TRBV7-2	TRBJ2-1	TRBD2	TGTGCCAGCAGCGTTGGGGGAGGGAATGAGCAGTTCTTC	CASSVGGGNEQFF
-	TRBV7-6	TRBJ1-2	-	TGTGCCAGCAGCTTAAAGGGGGACTATGGCTACACCTTC	CASSLKGDYGYTF
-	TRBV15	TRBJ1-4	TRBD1	TGTGCCACCAGAAGGGGACAGGGGGAGAATGAAAAACTGTTTTTT	CATRRGQGENEKLFF
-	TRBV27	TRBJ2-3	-	TGTGCCAGCAAGAGTTCTAGCATAAGCACAGATACGCAGTATTTT	CASKSSSISTDTQYF
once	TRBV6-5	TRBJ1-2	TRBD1	TGTGCCAGCAGCCGTCTCGACAGGGGATACGGCTACACCTTC	CASSRLDRGYGYTF
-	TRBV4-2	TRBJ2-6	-	TGTGCCAGCAGCCATCGTACCGGGGTAACCTCTGGGGCCAACGTCCTGACTTTC	CASSHRTGVTSGANVLTF
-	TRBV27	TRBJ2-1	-	TGTGCCAGCAGTTTTATAGACAGGAGTATCGATGAGCAGTTCTTC	CASSFIDRSIDEQFF
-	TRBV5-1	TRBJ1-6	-	TGCGCCAGCAGCTTTTGGGACACCTATAATTCACCCCTCCACTTT	CASSFWDTYNSPLHF
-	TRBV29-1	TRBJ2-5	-	TGCAGCGTTGACCCAGGGGTTGGGTCAAGAGGGACCCAGTACTTC	CSVDPGVGSRGTQYF
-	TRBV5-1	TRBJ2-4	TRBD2	TGCGCCAGCAGCTTGGAGGCGGGAGGGATCTTAGCCAAAAACATTCAGTACTTC	CASSLEAGGILAKNIQYF
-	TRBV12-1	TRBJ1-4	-	TGTGCCAGCAGCTCGGGGACAGGGAGGCGGGAGGGTGAAAAACTGTTTTTT	CASSSGTGRREGEKLFF
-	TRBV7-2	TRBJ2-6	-	TGTGCCGGCAGCCTCCCTTTAGTAGGGGCCAACGTCCTGACTTTC	CAGSLPLVGANVLTF
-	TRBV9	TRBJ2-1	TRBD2	TGTGCCAGCAGTCCCGGGACTAGCGGGGAGCAGTTCTTC	CASSPGTSGEQFF
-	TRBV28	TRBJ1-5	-	TGTGCCATCCGTGGGACACCCAATCAGCCCCAGCATTTT	CAIRGTPNQPQHF
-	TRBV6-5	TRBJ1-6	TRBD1	TGTGCCAGCAGGCCGGACAGGGGAAATTCACCCCTCCACTTT	CASRPDRGNSPLHF
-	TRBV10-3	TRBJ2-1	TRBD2	TGTGCCATCAGCGGACTAGCGGGTTTAAGTAGCTCCTACAATGAGCAGTTCTTC	CAISGLAGLSSSYNEQFF
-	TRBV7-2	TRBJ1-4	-	TGTGCCAGCAGCTTAGTGAGGGCCCCAACTAATGAAAAACTGTTTTTT	CASSLVRAPTNEKLFF
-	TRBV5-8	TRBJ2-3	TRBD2	TGTGCCAGCAGCTTGGACGCGGGAGTCACAGATACGCAGTATTTT	CASSLDAGVTDTQYF
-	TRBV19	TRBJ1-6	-	TGTGCCAGTAGCACACAGGGTTTGGGATCACCCCTCCACTTT	CASSTQGLGSPLHF
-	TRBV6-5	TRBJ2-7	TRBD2	TGTGCCAGCGGGGAGGGATCCTACGAGCAGTACTTC	CASGEGSYEQYF
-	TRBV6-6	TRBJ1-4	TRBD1	TGTGCCAGTACAGGGGGCGTTGAAAAACTGTTTTTT	CASTGGVEKLFF
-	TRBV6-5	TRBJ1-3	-	TGTGCCAGCAGTTACCGTCAACAGACTGGAAACACCATATATTTT	CASSYRQQTGNTIYF
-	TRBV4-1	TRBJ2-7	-	TGCGCCAGCAGCCAAGAGGTTCGGAGGGCCTGGAGCTACGAGCAGTACTTC	CASSQEVRRAWSYEQYF
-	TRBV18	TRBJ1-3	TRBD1	TGTGCCAGCTCACTTATTGACAGGGCTGGGGTTCGCGCGGACACCATATATTTT	CASSLIDRAGVRADTIYF